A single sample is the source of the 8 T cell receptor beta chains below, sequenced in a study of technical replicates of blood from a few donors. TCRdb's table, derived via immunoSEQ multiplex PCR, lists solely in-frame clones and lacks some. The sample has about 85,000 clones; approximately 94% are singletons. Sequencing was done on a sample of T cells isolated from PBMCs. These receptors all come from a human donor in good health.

CDR3 in DNA: TGCGCCAGCAGTAGCGGGGGGGCCATTTGGGAGACCCAGTACTTC. This codes for CASSSGGAIWETQYF. V usage is TRBV10-2 and J usage is TRBJ2-5, with TRBD2 identical over 10 bases. Germline V gene data show CDR1 as WSHSY and CDR2 as SAAADI. This CDR3 region has 15 residues. Unmatched junction bases numbered 8, after V lost 5 bases and J lost 5 bases.

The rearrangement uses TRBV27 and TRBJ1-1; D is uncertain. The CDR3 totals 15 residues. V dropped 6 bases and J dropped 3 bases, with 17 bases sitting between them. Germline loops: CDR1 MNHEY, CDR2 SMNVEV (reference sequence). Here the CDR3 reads CASRPTTQLHTEAFF. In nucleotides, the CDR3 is TGTGCCAGCAGACCTACGACACAACTCCACACTGAAGCTTTCTTT.

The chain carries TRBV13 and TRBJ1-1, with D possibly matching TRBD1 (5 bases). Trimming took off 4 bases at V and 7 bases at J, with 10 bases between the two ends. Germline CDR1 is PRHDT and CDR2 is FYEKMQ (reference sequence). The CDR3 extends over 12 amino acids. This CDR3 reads CASSSGDGEAFF. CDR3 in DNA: TGTGCCAGCAGCTCGGGGGACGGTGAAGCTTTCTTT.

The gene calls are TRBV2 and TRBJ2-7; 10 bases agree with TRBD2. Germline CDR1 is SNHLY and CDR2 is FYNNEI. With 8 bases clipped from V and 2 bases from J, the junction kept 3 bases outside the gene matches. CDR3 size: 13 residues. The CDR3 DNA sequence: TGTGCCAGCGGACTAGCGGAAACCTACGAGCAGTACTTC. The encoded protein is CASGLAETYEQYF. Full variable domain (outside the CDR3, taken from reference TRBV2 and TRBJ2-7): EPEVTQTPSHQVTQMGQEVILRCVPISNHLYFYWYRQILGQKVEFLVSFYNNEISEKSEIFDDQFSVERPDGSNFTLKIRSTKLEDSAMYFCASGLAETYEQYFGPGTRLTVT.

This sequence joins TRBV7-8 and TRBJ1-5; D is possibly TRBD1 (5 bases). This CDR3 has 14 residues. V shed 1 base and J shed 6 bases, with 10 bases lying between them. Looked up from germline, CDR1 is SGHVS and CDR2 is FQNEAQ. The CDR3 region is CASSLVGGGQPQHF. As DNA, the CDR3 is TGTGCCAGCAGCTTAGTGGGGGGGGGTCAGCCCCAGCATTTT. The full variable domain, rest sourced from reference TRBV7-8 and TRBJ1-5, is GAGVSQSPRYKVAKRGQDVALRCDPISGHVSLFWYQQALGQGPEFLTYFQNEAQLDKSGLPSDRFFAERPEGSVSTLKIQRTQQEDSAVYLCASSLVGGGQPQHFGDGTRLSIL.

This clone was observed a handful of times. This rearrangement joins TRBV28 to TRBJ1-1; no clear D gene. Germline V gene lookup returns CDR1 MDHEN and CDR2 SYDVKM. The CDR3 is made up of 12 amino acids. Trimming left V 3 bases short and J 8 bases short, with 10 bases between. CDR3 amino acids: CASSLKYFEAFF. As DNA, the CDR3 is TGTGCCAGCAGTTTGAAGTACTTCGAAGCTTTCTTT. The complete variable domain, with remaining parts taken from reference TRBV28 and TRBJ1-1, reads DVKVTQSSRYLVKRTGEKVFLECVQDMDHENMFWYRQDPGLGLRLIYFSYDVKMKEKGDIPEGYSVSREKKERFSLILESASTNQTSMYLCASSLKYFEAFFGQGTRLTVV.

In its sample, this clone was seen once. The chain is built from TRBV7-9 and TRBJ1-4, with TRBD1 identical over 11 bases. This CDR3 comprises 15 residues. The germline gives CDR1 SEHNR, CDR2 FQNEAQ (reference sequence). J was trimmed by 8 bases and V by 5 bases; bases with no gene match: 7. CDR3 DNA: TGTGCCAGCAGCGGGGACAGGGGGGTTGGAGAAAAACTGTTTTTT. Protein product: CASSGDRGVGEKLFF.

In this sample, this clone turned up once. CDR3 nucleotides: TGTGCCTGGAGTCTCGGGACTAGCACAGATACGCAGTATTTT. Its protein is CAWSLGTSTDTQYF. The chain uses TRBV30 and TRBJ2-3; possible D gene TRBD2, 6 bases. The CDR3 covers 14 residues. Germline assignment: CDR1 GTSNPN and CDR2 SVGIG (reference sequence). V was clipped by 2 bases and J by 0 bases, with 9 bases between them.